This entry features one T cell receptor beta chain sequence. Genes and germline are mouse. The read finishes 1 residue shy of the CDR3 end, and the germline J gene is used to complete it. Data came from immunoSEQ multiplex PCR; TCRdb stores just in-frame clones and leaves some out. The sample records about 5,200 clones, roughly a third being singletons. The sample belongs to a study of tissue T cells after allogeneic stem cell transplantation. This CDR3 is 13 amino acids long. Trimming pared 3 bases from V and 1 base from J, leaving 4 bases between. CDR1 is KGHPV, CDR2 FQNQEV, per germline (reference sequence). This sample's time point: mouse harvest day 14 after allogeneic transplant. The graft held 10^6 splenic CD5+ T cells and 10^7 T-cell-depleted bone marrow cells. B6 (H2b) cells into BALB/c (H2d) mice; tissues taken at day 7 or 14.

The chain combines TRBV26 with TRBJ1-5, with D unclear. The sequenced material came from skin. The receptor was derived from a female BALB/c mouse given C57BL/6 T cells with graft-versus-host disease after an allogeneic hematopoietic cell transplant. CDR3 DNA (partial): TGTGCCAGCAGTCTCAGCAACAACCAGGCTCCGCTT. The encoded protein is CASSLSNNQAPL. The CDR3, in full, reads CASSLSNNQAPLF.